This T cell receptor beta chain was observed in a study of T cell responses to AZD1222 COVID-19 vaccine. General study findings and limits: Close to half of spike-specific TCRs reportedly recognize unmutated variant regions.

Sequencing was performed with immunoSEQ multiplex PCR; in TCRdb, only in-frame clones are kept and a portion is missing. This table holds 150,000 to 200,000 clones, over 85% found once. The CDR3 is 13 amino acids. Losses at the gene ends were 6 bases for V and 0 bases for J; bases not matched to a gene: 0. Germline V gives CDR1 WSHSY, CDR2 SAAADI. This clone was seen only a few times. Its antigen is not identified. The J gene is TRBJ1-2, the V gene TRBV10-2; 8 nucleotides agree with TRBD1. Sequences were derived from peripheral blood, sampled on day 0 of AZD1222 vaccination. The TCR sequence derives from an adult in good health. This CDR3 is CASRGQANYGYTF. The CDR3 DNA reads TGCGCCAGCAGGGGACAGGCTAACTATGGCTACACCTTC.